This record looks at one T cell receptor beta chain sequence and its context. Use of 60 Vbeta and 13 Jbeta primers characterized the PCR. TCRdb keeps only in-frame clones here, not all; method: immunoSEQ multiplex PCR. This table has 100,000 to 150,000 clones, around three quarters appearing once. These data come from a study of cytomegalovirus exposure and HLA in healthy donors. Study as a whole: An earlier analysis found 100 million or so unique TCR beta sequences from around 180 million T cells.

The germline gives CDR1 ENHRY, CDR2 SYGVKD. The CDR3 has 14 residues. Trimming cost V 5 bases and J 3 bases; bases outside gene matches: 2. The sample taken for sequencing was PBMCs. The TCR originated in a man aged 35 to 55 in good health and CMV-seronegative. The rearrangement joins TRBV10-3 to TRBJ2-1; 9 bases are a match to TRBD1. As DNA, the CDR3 is TGTGCCATCAGTCAGGACAGGGGCTACAATGAGCAGTTCTTC. This encodes CAISQDRGYNEQFF.